In this sample, the clone carrying this T cell receptor (beta chain) turned up once. Antigen specificity is unknown. This entry belongs to a study of cytomegalovirus exposure and HLA in healthy donors. PCR used 60 Vbeta primers and 13 Jbeta primers. Sequencing was performed with immunoSEQ multiplex PCR; in TCRdb, only in-frame clones are kept and a portion is missing. The sample lists approximately 93,000 clones; roughly three quarters were seen once. Findings of the study overall: Three chains tied to CMV proved CMV antigen-specific in vitro. Within an earlier analysis, most TCR beta V segments proved productive either about 87% or about 30% of the time. Reports indicated that the classifier achieved high specificity and sensitivity in diagnosing cytomegalovirus status.

Germline-derived CDR1 and CDR2 are LGHNT and FRNRAP. J lost 6 bases, V lost 5 bases, and 3 bases had no gene match. The length of the CDR3 is 14 residues. The receptor comes from a male donor in good health and CMV-seropositive. This sequence joins TRBV12-5 and TRBJ2-1; the match to TRBD1 covers 11 bases. The sequenced sample was PBMCs. CDR3 region: CASGPGTGGNEQFF. The DNA for the CDR3 is TGTGCTAGTGGTCCCGGGACAGGGGGCAATGAGCAGTTCTTC.